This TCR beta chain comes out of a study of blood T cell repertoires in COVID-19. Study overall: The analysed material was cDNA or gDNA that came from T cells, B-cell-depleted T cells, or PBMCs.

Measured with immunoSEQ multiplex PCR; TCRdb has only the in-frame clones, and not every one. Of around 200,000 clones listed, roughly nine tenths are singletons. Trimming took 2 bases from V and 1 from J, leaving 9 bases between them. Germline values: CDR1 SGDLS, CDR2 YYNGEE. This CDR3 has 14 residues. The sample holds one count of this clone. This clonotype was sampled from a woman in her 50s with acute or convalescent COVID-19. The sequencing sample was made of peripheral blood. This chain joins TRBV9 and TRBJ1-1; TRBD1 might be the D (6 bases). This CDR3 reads CASSVGAKNTEAFF. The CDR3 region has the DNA TGTGCCAGCAGCGTGGGGGCCAAGAACACTGAAGCTTTCTTT.